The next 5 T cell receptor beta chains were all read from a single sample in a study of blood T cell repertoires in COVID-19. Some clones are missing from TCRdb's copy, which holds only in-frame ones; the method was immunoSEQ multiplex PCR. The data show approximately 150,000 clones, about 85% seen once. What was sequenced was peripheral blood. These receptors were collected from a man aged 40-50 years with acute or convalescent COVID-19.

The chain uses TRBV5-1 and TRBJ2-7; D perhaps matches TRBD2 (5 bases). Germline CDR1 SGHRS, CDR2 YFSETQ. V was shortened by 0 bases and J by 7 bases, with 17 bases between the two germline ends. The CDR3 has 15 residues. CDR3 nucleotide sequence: TGCGCCAGCAGCTTGGCCGCCCAGAACAGAGGGGAGCAGTACTTC. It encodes CASSLAAQNRGEQYF.

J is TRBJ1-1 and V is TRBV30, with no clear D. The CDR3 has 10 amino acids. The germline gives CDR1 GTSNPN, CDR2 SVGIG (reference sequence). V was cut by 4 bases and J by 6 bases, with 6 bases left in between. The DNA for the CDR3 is TGTGCCTGGACTCAGGCTGAAGCTTTCTTT. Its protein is CAWTQAEAFF.

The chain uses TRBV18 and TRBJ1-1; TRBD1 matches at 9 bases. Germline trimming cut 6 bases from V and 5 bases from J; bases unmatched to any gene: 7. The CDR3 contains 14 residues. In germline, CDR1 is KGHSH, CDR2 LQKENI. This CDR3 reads CASSQRTGETEAFF. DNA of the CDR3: TGTGCCAGCTCTCAACGGACAGGGGAGACTGAAGCTTTCTTT.

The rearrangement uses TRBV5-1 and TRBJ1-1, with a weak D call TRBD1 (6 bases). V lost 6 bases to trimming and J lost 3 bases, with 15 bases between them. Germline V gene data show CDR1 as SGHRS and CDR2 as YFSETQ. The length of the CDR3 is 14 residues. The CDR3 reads CASTESPGDTEAFF. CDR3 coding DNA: TGCGCCAGCACCGAATCTCCAGGGGACACTGAAGCTTTCTTT.

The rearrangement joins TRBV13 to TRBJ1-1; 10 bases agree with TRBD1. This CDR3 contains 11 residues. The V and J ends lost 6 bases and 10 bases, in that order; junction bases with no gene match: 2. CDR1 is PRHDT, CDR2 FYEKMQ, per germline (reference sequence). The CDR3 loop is CASSWDRGAFF. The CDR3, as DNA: TGTGCCAGCAGTTGGGACAGGGGAGCTTTCTTT. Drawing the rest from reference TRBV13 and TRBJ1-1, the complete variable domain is AAGVIQSPRHLIKEKRETATLKCYPIPRHDTVYWYQQGPGQDPQFLISFYEKMQSDKGSIPDRFSAQQFSDYHSELNMSSLELGDSALYFCASSWDRGAFFGQGTRLTVV.